This T cell receptor (beta chain) originates from a study of memory CD4+ T cells and cytomegalovirus serostatus. Study observations and caveats: Of roughly 180 reported CMV TCRbeta sequences, around 62 were found in memory CD4+ repertoires.

The sort gate was single viable CD3+CD4+CD8-CD45RO+ cells for memory CD4+ T cells. Generated by immunoSEQ multiplex PCR, the TCRdb table keeps only in-frame clones and is missing some. The sample contains some 73,000 clones, around 80% of which appear only once. As for this clone: Its antigen is not identified.

Germline lookup yields CDR1 ENHRY and CDR2 SYGVKD. The V and J ends lost 4 bases and 7 bases respectively, with 16 bases between them. The CDR3 has 14 amino acids. Source material: memory CD4+ T cells from blood. The rearrangement uses TRBV10-3 and TRBJ1-2; D not certain. This clonotype originated in an adult in good health and CMV-seropositive. CDR3 coding DNA: TGTGCCATCAGTGTTGACAAGAGGGAAAGTGGCTACACCTTC. Its protein product is CAISVDKRESGYTF.